These 5 T cell receptor beta chains originate from one sample sequenced in a study of beta chain features in type 1 diabetes. TCRB transcripts that were expressed got sequenced, as all of the isolated RNA had been reverse transcribed. This table comes from immunoSEQ multiplex PCR, and its TCRdb copy is limited to in-frame clones, with some not included. Altogether about 240,000 clones are present, roughly 30% being singletons, with the ten largest covering 3.5% to 4%. The sample consisted of central memory CD4+ T cells from blood. These receptors were taken from a man aged 25 to 40 in good health.

The chain combines TRBV9 with TRBJ2-7, with D perhaps given as TRBD1 or TRBD2 (6 bases each). Germline V CDR1 and CDR2: SGDLS, YYNGEE. V lost 1 base, J lost 7 bases, and 12 bases lay in between. CDR3 size: 13 residues. CDR3: CASSVSGGGEQYF. The CDR3 DNA reads as TGTGCCAGCAGCGTATCTGGAGGGGGTGAGCAGTACTTC.

This clone was observed a handful of times. This chain connects TRBV29-1 to TRBJ2-1; D unresolved. V lost 3 bases and J lost 4, with 7 bases in between. The CDR3 is 12 residues long. Germline lookup yields CDR1 SQVTM and CDR2 ANQGSEA. The CDR3 loop reads CSVDYRYNEQFF. Here the CDR3 DNA reads TGCAGCGTTGATTACAGATACAATGAGCAGTTCTTC.

The chain combines TRBV2 with TRBJ2-1; 15 bases align to TRBD2. Germline-derived CDR1 and CDR2 are SNHLY and FYNNEI. The CDR3 runs 15 residues. J gave up 10 bases and V 7 bases, and 8 bases lay outside the gene matches. The CDR3 nucleotides read TGTGCCAGCAACGGACTAGCGGGAGGGCCTATGGAGCAGTTCTTC. Translation: CASNGLAGGPMEQFF.

At least ten counts were recorded for this clone. The chain is built from TRBV2 and TRBJ2-5, with 8 bases lining up with TRBD1. Unmatched junction bases numbered 7, after V lost 6 bases and J lost 4 bases. The CDR3 covers 14 residues. The V gene's germline CDR1 is SNHLY and CDR2 FYNNEI. The CDR3 sequence: CASRADRVGETQYF. CDR3 sequence (DNA): TGTGCCAGCAGGGCGGACAGGGTAGGAGAGACCCAGTACTTC.

The rearrangement uses TRBV30 and TRBJ2-7; unclear D gene. CDR1 and CDR2 (germline): GTSNPN, SVGIG (reference sequence). Trimming took 1 base from V and 7 from J, leaving 8 bases between them. The CDR3 loop spans 11 amino acids. This chain's CDR3 is CAWSGVREQYF. CDR3 in DNA: TGTGCCTGGAGTGGTGTGAGGGAGCAGTACTTC. The complete variable domain, with remaining parts taken from reference TRBV30 and TRBJ2-7, reads SQTIHQWPATLVQPVGSPLSLECTVEGTSNPNLYWYRQAAGRGLQLLFYSVGIGQISSEVPQNLSASRPQDRQFILSSKKLLLSDSGFYLCAWSGVREQYFGPGTRLTVT.